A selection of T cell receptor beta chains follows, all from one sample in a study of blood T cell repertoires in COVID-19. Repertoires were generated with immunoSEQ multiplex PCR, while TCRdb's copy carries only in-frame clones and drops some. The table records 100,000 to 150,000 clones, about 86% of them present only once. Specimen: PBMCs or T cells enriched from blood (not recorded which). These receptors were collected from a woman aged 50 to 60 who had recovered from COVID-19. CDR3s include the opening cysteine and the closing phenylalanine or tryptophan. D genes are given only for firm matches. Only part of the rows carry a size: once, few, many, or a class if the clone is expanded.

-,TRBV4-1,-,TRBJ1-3,CASSQVPRTTAGNTIYF,TGCGCCAGCAGCCAGGTACCCCGGACAACCGCTGGAAACACCATATATTTT
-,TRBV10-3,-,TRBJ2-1,CAISDSGTLYNEQFF,TGTGCCATCAGCGACTCCGGGACACTGTACAATGAGCAGTTCTTC
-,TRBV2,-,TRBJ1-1,CASSEVQGRNTEAFF,TGTGCCAGCAGCGAAGTTCAGGGCAGGAACACTGAAGCTTTCTTT
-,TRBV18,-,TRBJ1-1,CASSPRESMNTEAFF,TGTGCCAGCTCACCACGGGAGTCCATGAACACTGAAGCTTTCTTT
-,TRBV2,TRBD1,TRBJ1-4,CASSPGQTNEKLFF,TGTGCCAGCAGCCCGGGACAGACAAATGAAAAACTGTTTTTT
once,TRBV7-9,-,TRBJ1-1,CASSLGVGARTEAFF,TGTGCCAGCAGCTTAGGGGTGGGGGCTCGCACTGAAGCTTTCTTT
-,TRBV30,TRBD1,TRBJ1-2,CAYLPQGNYGYTF,TGTGCCTATTTACCACAGGGGAACTATGGCTACACCTTC
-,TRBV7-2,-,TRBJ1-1,CASSLARNTEAFF,TGTGCCAGCAGCTTAGCTCGGAACACTGAAGCTTTCTTT
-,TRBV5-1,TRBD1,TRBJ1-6,CASSPNRQGGGSPLHF,TGCGCCAGCAGCCCGAATAGACAGGGCGGCGGGTCACCCCTCCACTTT
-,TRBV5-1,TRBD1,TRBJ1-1,CASAVDRVGTEAFF,TGCGCCAGCGCCGTGGACAGGGTGGGCACTGAAGCTTTCTTT
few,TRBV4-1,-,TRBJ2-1,CASSQAPLAASSYNEQFF,TGCGCCAGCAGCCAAGCCCCACTAGCAGCGAGCTCCTACAATGAGCAGTTCTTC
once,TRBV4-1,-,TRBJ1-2,CASSQVGSGYTF,TGCGCCAGCAGCCAAGTGGGCTCGGGCTACACCTTC
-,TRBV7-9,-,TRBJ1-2,CASSLALVKNGYTF,TGTGCCAGCAGCTTAGCCTTAGTAAAAAATGGCTACACCTTC
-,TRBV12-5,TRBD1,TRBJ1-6,CASGLDGQGGGNSPLHF,TGTGCTAGTGGTTTGGATGGACAGGGAGGCGGCAATTCACCCCTCCACTTT
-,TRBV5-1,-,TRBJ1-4,CASSFSNEKLFF,TGCGCCAGCAGCTTCAGTAATGAAAAACTGTTTTTT
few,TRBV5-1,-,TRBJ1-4,CASSLAEGPGLEKLFF,TGCGCCAGCAGCTTGGCCGAGGGGCCGGGACTTGAAAAACTGTTTTTT
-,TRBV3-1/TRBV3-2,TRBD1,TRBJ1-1,CASSPGQDAAFF,TGTGCCAGCAGCCCCGGACAGGACGCTGCTTTCTTT
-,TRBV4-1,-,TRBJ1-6,CASSQEGRAGSPLHF,TGCGCCAGCAGCCAAGAGGGCAGGGCCGGTTCACCCCTCCACTTT
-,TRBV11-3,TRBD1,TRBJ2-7,CASSYGQGAYEQYF,TGTGCCAGCAGCTACGGACAGGGGGCCTACGAGCAGTACTTC
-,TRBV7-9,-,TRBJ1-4,CASSLTGAGEKLFF,TGTGCCAGCAGCTTAACCGGTGCGGGAGAAAAACTGTTTTTT
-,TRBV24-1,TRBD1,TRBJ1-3,CATSGYKAGQGSGNTIYF,TGTGCCACCAGTGGGTACAAAGCGGGACAGGGCTCTGGAAACACCATATATTTT
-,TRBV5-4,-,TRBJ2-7,CASSLPGGRAYEQYF,TGTGCCAGCAGCTTGCCGGGGGGCAGGGCCTACGAGCAGTACTTC
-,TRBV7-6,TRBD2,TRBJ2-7,CASSLPLAGLWEQYF,TGTGCCAGCAGCTTGCCGCTAGCGGGATTGTGGGAGCAGTACTTC
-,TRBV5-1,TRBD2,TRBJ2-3,CASSPGLAPSTDTQYF,TGCGCCAGCAGCCCGGGACTAGCACCTAGCACAGATACGCAGTATTTT
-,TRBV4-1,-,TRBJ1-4,CASSQEPPPATNEKLFF,TGCGCCAGCAGCCAAGAGCCCCCGCCGGCAACTAATGAAAAACTGTTTTTT
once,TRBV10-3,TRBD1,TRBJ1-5,CAISEGGQSNQPQHF,TGTGCCATCAGTGAGGGGGGACAGTCCAATCAGCCCCAGCATTTT
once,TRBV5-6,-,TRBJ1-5,CASSLFSRESNQPQHF,TGTGCCAGCAGCTTGTTTAGCCGGGAAAGCAATCAGCCCCAGCATTTT
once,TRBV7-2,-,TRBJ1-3,CASRPESLKSTIYF,TGTGCCAGCAGGCCGGAGTCCTTGAAAAGCACCATATATTTT
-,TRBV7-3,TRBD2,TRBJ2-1,CASSAGLAGGNEQFF,TGTGCCAGCAGCGCCGGGCTAGCGGGGGGCAATGAGCAGTTCTTC
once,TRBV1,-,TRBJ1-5,CTSSRRQGLSNQPQHF,TGCACCAGCAGCCGTCGACAGGGGCTTAGCAATCAGCCCCAGCATTTT
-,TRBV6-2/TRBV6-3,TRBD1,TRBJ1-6,CASSPTGQGFSPLHF,TGTGCCAGCAGCCCAACGGGACAGGGGTTTTCACCCCTCCACTTT
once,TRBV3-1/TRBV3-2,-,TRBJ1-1,CASSRGTEAFF,TGTGCCAGCAGCCGAGGGACAGAAGCTTTCTTT
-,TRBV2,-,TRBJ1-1,CANPRTEKIGAFF,TGTGCCAACCCCCGAACAGAAAAAATCGGAGCTTTCTTT
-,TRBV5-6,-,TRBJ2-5,CASSLMVGEETQYF,TGTGCCAGCAGCTTGATGGTAGGGGAAGAGACCCAGTACTTC
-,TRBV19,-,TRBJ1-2,CASSIDLVNEGGYTF,TGTGCCAGTAGTATAGATCTGGTCAACGAGGGCGGCTACACCTTC
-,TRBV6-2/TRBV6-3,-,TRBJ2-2,CASSPPGGYTGELFF,TGTGCCAGCAGTCCCCCGGGGGGCTACACCGGGGAGCTGTTTTTT
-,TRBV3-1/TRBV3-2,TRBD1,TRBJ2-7,CASSQFTGGGNEQYF,TGTGCCAGCAGCCAATTTACAGGGGGCGGGAACGAGCAGTACTTC
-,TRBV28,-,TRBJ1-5,CASSLLGGNQPQHF,TGTGCCAGCAGTTTATTGGGAGGCAATCAGCCCCAGCATTTT
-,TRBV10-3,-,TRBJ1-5,CAISESKDIGGQPQHF,TGTGCCATCAGTGAGTCTAAGGACATTGGGGGGCAGCCCCAGCATTTT
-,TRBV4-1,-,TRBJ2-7,CASSPRGRGLYEQYF,TGCGCCAGCAGCCCCCGGGGGCGGGGGCTCTACGAGCAGTACTTC
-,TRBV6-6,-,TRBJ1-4,CASSLTPGANSEKLFF,TGTGCCAGCAGTCTTACCCCGGGAGCTAACAGTGAAAAACTGTTTTTT
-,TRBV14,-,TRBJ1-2,CAIDRPVYGYTF,TGTGCCATCGACAGGCCTGTCTATGGCTACACCTTC
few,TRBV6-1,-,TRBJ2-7,CASSERARTNRDEQYF,TGTGCCAGCAGTGAACGGGCTCGGACTAACCGAGACGAGCAGTACTTC
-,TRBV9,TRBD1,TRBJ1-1,CASSPGQGLNTEAFF,TGTGCCAGCAGCCCGGGACAGGGTCTGAACACTGAAGCTTTCTTT
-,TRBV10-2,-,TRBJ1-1,CASSDLINTEAFF,TGCGCCAGCAGTGACCTAATTAACACTGAAGCTTTCTTT
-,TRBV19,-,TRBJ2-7,CASSETGRSTYEQYF,TGTGCCAGCAGTGAGACAGGGAGGAGTACCTACGAGCAGTACTTC
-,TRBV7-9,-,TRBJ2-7,CASSLKVDSQSSYEQYF,TGTGCCAGCAGCTTAAAGGTTGACAGCCAAAGCTCCTACGAGCAGTACTTC
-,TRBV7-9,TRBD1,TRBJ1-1,CASSPDRVNTEAFF,TGTGCCAGCAGCCCCGACAGGGTGAACACTGAAGCTTTCTTT
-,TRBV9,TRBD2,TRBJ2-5,CASSVSGVSETQYF,TGTGCCAGCAGCGTAAGCGGGGTTTCAGAGACCCAGTACTTC
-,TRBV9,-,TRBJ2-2,CASSVVEGPGELFF,TGTGCCAGCAGCGTAGTTGAGGGTCCCGGGGAGCTGTTTTTT
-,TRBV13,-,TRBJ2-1,CASSSRAESSYNEQFF,TGTGCCAGCAGCTCCCGAGCGGAGAGCTCCTACAATGAGCAGTTCTTC
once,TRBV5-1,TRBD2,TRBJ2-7,CASRSAGGFFEQYF,TGCGCCAGCAGGTCGGCGGGGGGGTTCTTCGAGCAGTACTTC
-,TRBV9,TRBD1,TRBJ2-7,CASSVSQGTEQYF,TGTGCCAGCAGCGTATCACAGGGGACCGAGCAGTACTTC
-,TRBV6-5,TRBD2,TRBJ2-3,CASSFRTSGAGDTQYF,TGTGCCAGCAGTTTCCGGACTAGCGGGGCGGGGGATACGCAGTATTTT
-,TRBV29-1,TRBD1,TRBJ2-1,CSVDRDNEQFF,TGCAGCGTGGACAGGGACAATGAGCAGTTCTTC
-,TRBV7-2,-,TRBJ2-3,CASSLVGTSTDTQYF,TGTGCCAGCAGCTTAGTGGGGACTAGCACAGATACGCAGTATTTT
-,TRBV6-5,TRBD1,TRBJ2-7,CASSYGGTGSHEQYF,TGTGCCAGCAGTTACGGTGGGACAGGGAGCCACGAGCAGTACTTC